This passage covers 29 T cell receptor beta chains from one sample sequenced in a study of blood T cell repertoires in COVID-19. Clones were sequenced by immunoSEQ multiplex PCR, and TCRdb holds only the in-frame ones, with some missing. The data contain 150,000 or so clones, more than 80% of them singletons. Sequenced sample: peripheral blood. These receptors all stem from a woman in her 40s with acute or convalescent COVID-19.

The chain uses TRBV19 and TRBJ2-5; TRBD2 might be the D (6 bases). The CDR3 contains 13 residues. V was shortened by 7 bases and J by 4 bases, with 13 bases between the two germline ends. Germline values: CDR1 LNHDA, CDR2 SQIVND (reference sequence). CDR3 residues: CASKRRDIETQYF. The CDR3 DNA sequence: TGTGCCAGTAAAAGGAGGGATATAGAGACCCAGTACTTC.

The chain is built from TRBV18 and TRBJ2-3, with TRBD1 as a possible D gene (5 bases). Germline CDR1 KGHSH, CDR2 LQKENI. CDR3 length equals 16 residues. The V end lost 3 bases, the J end lost 2 bases, and 15 bases lay between the germline ends. The CDR3 DNA is TGTGCCAGCTCACCCCCGCTGGACAAATACACAGATACGCAGTATTTT. It encodes CASSPPLDKYTDTQYF.

The chain recombines TRBV7-9 with TRBJ1-1; D not certain. Germline V gene data show CDR1 as SEHNR and CDR2 as FQNEAQ (reference sequence). Trimming removed 4 bases at V and 1 base at J, with 7 bases between. The CDR3 has 13 amino acids. The DNA for the CDR3 is TGTGCCAGCAGCTCGACTGGGAACACTGAAGCTTTCTTT. Amino acids: CASSSTGNTEAFF.

The chain links TRBV3-1 (or the pseudogene TRBV3-2) to TRBJ1-5; 8 positions agree with TRBD1. The CDR3 covers 16 residues. With V trimmed by 4 bases and J by 5 bases, 10 bases remained unmatched. Germline V lookup: CDR1 LGHDT, CDR2 YNNKEL (reference sequence). This CDR3 reads CASSPSTGGLYQPQHF. The CDR3 DNA is TGTGCCAGCAGCCCCTCCACAGGGGGATTATATCAGCCCCAGCATTTT.

This clone has more than one count but fewer than ten. CDR3: CASSGRANEQYF. The CDR3 DNA sequence: TGTGCCAGTAGCGGGAGGGCCAACGAGCAGTACTTC. The chain carries TRBV19 and TRBJ2-7; 8 nucleotides agree with TRBD2. The CDR3 is 12 residues long. Germline values: CDR1 LNHDA, CDR2 SQIVND (reference sequence). The V gene end was trimmed by 6 bases and the J gene end by 5 bases; junction bases not matched to a gene: 3.

This chain connects TRBV6-5 to TRBJ1-2, with 7 bases that match TRBD1. V shed 6 bases and J 4 bases; nucleotides not matched to a gene: 11. The CDR3 covers 15 residues. Germline V lookup: CDR1 MNHEY, CDR2 SVGAGI. Here the CDR3 reads CASRRPSGQFYGYTF. The CDR3 DNA follows: TGTGCCAGCAGGCGACCTTCGGGACAGTTCTATGGCTACACCTTC.

The chain uses TRBV5-1 and TRBJ1-6; 7 bases are shared with TRBD1. J lost 1 base, V lost 1 base, and 2 bases had no gene match. Germline V gene data show CDR1 as SGHRS and CDR2 as YFSETQ. The CDR3 contains 16 residues. The CDR3 DNA follows: TGCGCCAGCAGCTTGAAACAGGGGTCCTATAATTCACCCCTCCACTTT. Its translation is CASSLKQGSYNSPLHF.

The chain is built from TRBV5-1 and TRBJ2-7; TRBD1 matches 9 bases. V lost 3 bases, J lost 2 bases, and 3 bases stayed unmatched. The germline V gene has CDR1 SGHRS and CDR2 YFSETQ. The CDR3 is 14 residues long. CDR3 region: CASSSDRGTYEQYF. The CDR3 DNA reads TGCGCCAGCAGCTCGGACAGGGGAACCTACGAGCAGTACTTC.

The rearrangement uses TRBV9 and TRBJ2-7; D is unresolved. V lost 0 bases and J lost 2, with 9 bases in between. Germline-derived CDR1 and CDR2 are SGDLS and YYNGEE. The CDR3 has 14 amino acids. The CDR3 DNA is TGTGCCAGCAGCGTAGCTCGGTACCCCTACGAGCAGTACTTC. Its translation is CASSVARYPYEQYF.

V usage is TRBV3-1 (or the pseudogene TRBV3-2) and J usage is TRBJ1-1; D perhaps matches TRBD1 (6 bases). The CDR3 extends over 13 amino acids. The germline V gene encodes CDR1 LGHDT and CDR2 YNNKEL (reference sequence). V shed 6 bases and J shed 3 bases, with 11 bases lying between them. In nucleotides, the CDR3 is TGTGCCAGCAGGATAAACAGGGACACTGAAGCTTTCTTT. Its translation is CASRINRDTEAFF.

The V call is TRBV30, the J call TRBJ1-2; TRBD1 is a possible D gene (6 bases). This CDR3 contains 13 residues. The germline gives CDR1 GTSNPN, CDR2 SVGIG (reference sequence). Trimming removed 3 bases at V and 7 bases at J, with 15 bases between. The CDR3 protein is CAWSRTVPGGYTF. CDR3 bases: TGTGCCTGGAGCCGGACAGTTCCCGGTGGCTACACCTTC.

Comments on this clone: The same CDR3 arises from other DNA sequences in this sample as well. This chain uses TRBV11-2 with TRBJ1-2; 9 bases fit TRBD1. Germline V gene sequence: CDR1 SGHAT, CDR2 FQNNGV. V gave up 5 bases and J gave up 3 bases; unmatched junction bases: 16. CDR3 size: 18 residues. This CDR3 reads CASSNPELKQGADYGYTF. DNA of the CDR3: TGTGCCAGCAGCAACCCCGAATTAAAACAGGGGGCAGACTATGGCTACACCTTC. The variable domain in full, completed from reference TRBV11-2 and TRBJ1-2, reads EAGVAQSPRYKIIEKRQSVAFWCNPISGHATLYWYQQILGQGPKLLIQFQNNGVVDDSQLPKDRFSAERLKGVDSTLKIQPAKLEDSAVYLCASSNPELKQGADYGYTFGSGTRLTVV.

The rearrangement uses TRBV19 and TRBJ1-2; D is perhaps TRBD1 (5 bases). This CDR3 comprises 15 residues. The V gene's germline CDR1 is LNHDA and CDR2 SQIVND (reference sequence). The V and J ends lost 5 bases and 1 base respectively, with 14 bases between them. The CDR3, as DNA: TGTGCCAGTAGTCCCGCGGGGGTTGATAACTATGGCTACACCTTC. Translating it yields CASSPAGVDNYGYTF.

The chain joins TRBV27 to TRBJ2-3; weak D call: TRBD1 (5 bases). V lost 2 bases to trimming and J lost 3 bases, with 9 bases between them. This CDR3 is 14 amino acids long. The germline gives CDR1 MNHEY, CDR2 SMNVEV (reference sequence). CDR3 protein: CASSLKAGTDTQYF. The CDR3 DNA is TGTGCCAGCAGTTTAAAGGCAGGGACAGATACGCAGTATTTT.

V usage is TRBV5-1 and J usage is TRBJ2-7; tentatively, D is TRBD1 (6 bases). Germline loops: CDR1 SGHRS, CDR2 YFSETQ. This CDR3 spans 15 amino acids. Trimming stripped 3 bases from V and 0 bases from J, with 13 bases between. For the CDR3, the DNA is TGCGCCAGCAGCTCCAGACAGGACCTCTCCTACGAGCAGTACTTC. Protein: CASSSRQDLSYEQYF.

V is TRBV5-1 and J is TRBJ2-5, with D hard to call. The CDR3 loop spans 12 amino acids. Trimming took 3 bases from V and 2 from J, leaving 5 bases between them. Per germline, CDR1 SGHRS and CDR2 YFSETQ. The CDR3 DNA follows: TGCGCCAGCAGCTCCCTTCAAGAGACCCAGTACTTC. Translating gives CASSSLQETQYF. The full variable domain, its missing parts supplied by reference TRBV5-1 and TRBJ2-5, is KAGVTQTPRYLIKTRGQQVTLSCSPISGHRSVSWYQQTPGQGLQFLFEYFSETQRNKGNFPGRFSGRQFSNSRSEMNVSTLELGDSALYLCASSSLQETQYFGPGTRLLVL.

This clone has just a few counts. CDR3 in DNA: TGTGCCATCAGTAAGAACAGGGCTGAAGCTTTCTTT. Its protein is CAISKNRAEAFF. The chain uses TRBV10-3 and TRBJ1-1, with TRBD1 as a possible D gene (6 bases). Germline V gene sequence: CDR1 ENHRY, CDR2 SYGVKD. V was cut by 5 bases and J by 6 bases, with 10 bases left in between. The CDR3 spans 12 residues.

This rearrangement joins TRBV6-1 to TRBJ1-6; D is perhaps TRBD1 (5 bases). This CDR3 has 14 residues. The V end was cut by 2 bases, the J end by 10 bases, with 12 bases between. Germline V lookup: CDR1 MNHNS, CDR2 SASEGT. For the CDR3, the DNA is TGTGCCAGCAGTGAAATCCGGGGGGGGTCACCCCTCCACTTT. The encoded protein is CASSEIRGGSPLHF.

The V gene is TRBV6-5, the J gene TRBJ2-1; 7 bases are shared with TRBD2. CDR1 MNHEY and CDR2 SVGAGI come from the germline V gene. V lost 0 bases to trimming and J lost 0 bases; unmatched junction nucleotides: 2. The CDR3 contains 16 residues. The CDR3 loop is CASSYSAGRSYNEQFF. The DNA for the CDR3 is TGTGCCAGCAGTTACTCAGCGGGACGCTCCTACAATGAGCAGTTCTTC.

This clone appeared a single time. The rearrangement joins TRBV19 to TRBJ2-1; weak D call: TRBD2 (6 bases). The ends were cut back, 7 bases at V and 0 bases at J, with 19 bases in the middle. The CDR3 sequence is 17 residues long. The germline V gene encodes CDR1 LNHDA and CDR2 SQIVND (reference sequence). Here the CDR3 reads CASTPRRGTGSYNEQFF. The CDR3 DNA reads TGTGCCAGTACCCCCAGGCGGGGTACCGGCTCCTACAATGAGCAGTTCTTC.

This clone was detected a few times. The chain recombines TRBV4-1 with TRBJ1-5; D is possibly TRBD1 (5 bases). Germline V CDR1 and CDR2: MGHRA, YSYEKL. The germline V and J ends were trimmed by 3 bases and 0 bases, with 9 bases remaining between them. There are 15 residues in the CDR3. The CDR3 sequence: CASSQTVYSNQPQHF. The CDR3 DNA is TGCGCCAGCAGCCAGACAGTCTATAGCAATCAGCCCCAGCATTTT.

This chain connects TRBV18 to TRBJ1-2; 7 bases are shared with TRBD1. The CDR3 has 13 residues. V lost 3 bases to trimming and J lost 4 bases; unmatched junction nucleotides: 2. Per germline, CDR1 KGHSH and CDR2 LQKENI. The CDR3 spells CASSPGTVYGYTF. The CDR3 nucleotides read TGTGCCAGCTCACCCGGGACAGTCTATGGCTACACCTTC.

This rearrangement joins TRBV28 to TRBJ1-1, with 10 positions matching TRBD1. This CDR3 comprises 16 residues. The germline gives CDR1 MDHEN, CDR2 SYDVKM. V lost 6 bases and J lost 2; bases outside the gene matches: 9. DNA for the CDR3: TGTGCCAGCAGGATCAGGACAGGGGGAACCAACACTGAAGCTTTCTTT. Residues: CASRIRTGGTNTEAFF.

A word on this clone: At one end the junction does not follow the germline gene, possibly because of a read error. V usage is TRBV29-1 and J usage is TRBJ2-7, with D possibly being TRBD1 (5 bases). The CDR3 totals 12 residues. The germline V gene encodes CDR1 SQVTM and CDR2 ANQGSEA. The CDR3 spells CSAEGASYEQYF. In DNA, the CDR3 is TGCAGCGCTGAAGGGGCATCCTACGAGCAGTACTTC.

V is TRBV19 and J is TRBJ1-5; 7 bases are a match to TRBD1. Trimming took 3 bases from V and 3 from J; bases not matched to a gene: 2. The germline CDR1 and CDR2 sequences are LNHDA and SQIVND (reference sequence). The CDR3 is 14 amino acids. CDR3 nucleotide sequence: TGTGCCAGTAGTATGGGACAGCCCAATCAGCCCCAGCATTTT. Translating it yields CASSMGQPNQPQHF.

This chain links TRBV2 with TRBJ1-1; 9 bases align to TRBD1. The CDR3 has 13 amino acids. The V and J ends lost 6 bases and 7 bases, in that order; junction bases with no gene match: 6. Germline CDR1 and CDR2: SNHLY and FYNNEI. In DNA form, the CDR3 reads TGTGCCAGCAGCGCCCCGGGACAGGGTGAAGCTTTCTTT. Translating gives CASSAPGQGEAFF.

V and J are TRBV7-3 and TRBJ2-7; no firm D call. The germline CDR1 and CDR2 sequences are SGHTA and FQGTGA. The CDR3 runs 14 residues. V lost 0 bases to trimming and J lost 1 base, with 7 bases between them. The CDR3 is CASSLTGSSYEQYF. The CDR3 nucleotides are TGTGCCAGCAGCTTAACGGGCAGTTCCTACGAGCAGTACTTC.

The rearrangement uses TRBV7-6 and TRBJ2-7, with 7 bases identical to TRBD2. CDR3 size: 15 residues. Trimming took 8 bases from V and 3 from J; bases not matched to a gene: 13. Germline V gene data show CDR1 as SGHVS and CDR2 as FNYEAQ. The CDR3: CASGGGAGLDYEQYF. In DNA form, the CDR3 reads TGTGCCAGCGGCGGAGGAGCGGGGCTTGACTACGAGCAGTACTTC.

The CDR3 region is CASSPETGQRHYGYTF. The CDR3 DNA reads TGTGCCAGCAGCCCCGAGACGGGACAGAGACACTATGGCTACACCTTC. The rearrangement uses TRBV13 and TRBJ1-2; TRBD1 matches at 7 bases. V dropped 5 bases and J dropped 3; count of bases not matched to a gene: 12. The CDR3 covers 16 residues. Germline CDR1 is PRHDT and CDR2 is FYEKMQ (reference sequence). The variable domain in full, with the rest retrieved from reference TRBV13 and TRBJ1-2, is AAGVIQSPRHLIKEKRETATLKCYPIPRHDTVYWYQQGPGQDPQFLISFYEKMQSDKGSIPDRFSAQQFSDYHSELNMSSLELGDSALYFCASSPETGQRHYGYTFGSGTRLTVV.